Presented here are 20 T cell receptor beta chains from one specimen sequenced in a study of early T cells in non-severe SARS-CoV-2 infection. TCRdb redid the calling of the 5' RACE reads with MiXCR, one entry per CDR3 protein. This sample has some 110,000 distinct CDR3 sequences, with approximately 15% found just once. Sequencing input: whole blood. Receptors were obtained from an adult who was a healthcare worker with PCR-confirmed SARS-CoV-2 infection or an uninfected control (not recorded which).

The table lists this clonotype with a few counts. The chain links TRBV7-2 to TRBJ2-5, with 11 bases identical to TRBD2. This CDR3 is built from 15 residues. After removal of 0 bases from V and 3 bases from J, the junction contained 0 bases not matched to a gene. CDR1 is SGHTA, CDR2 FQGNSA, per germline. Here the CDR3 DNA reads TGTGCCAGCAGCTTAGCACTAGCGGGGGAAGAGACCCAGTACTTC. It yields the protein CASSLALAGEETQYF.

This sequence joins TRBV5-1 and TRBJ1-1; D uncertain. The CDR3 loop spans 16 amino acids. Germline assignment: CDR1 SGHRS and CDR2 YFSETQ. The V end was cut by 0 bases, the J end by 5 bases, with 17 bases between. CDR3 protein: CASSLGHHFEVTEAFF. CDR3 sequence (DNA): TGCGCCAGCAGCTTGGGCCACCACTTTGAGGTAACTGAAGCTTTCTTT.

This clonotype has more than one count but fewer than ten. The chain links TRBV27 to TRBJ2-3; possibly TRBD1 for D (5 bases). V was trimmed by 6 bases and J by 6 bases, leaving 16 bases between them. CDR3 length equals 14 residues. Germline CDR1 and CDR2: MNHEY and SMNVEV (reference sequence). The CDR3 DNA reads as TGTGCCAGCAGCCTGGGGCAGAATAGGGATACGCAGTATTTT. This sequence encodes CASSLGQNRDTQYF.

This clonotype was recorded a few times. This chain joins TRBV12-3 or TRBV12-4 and TRBJ2-5; the D call may be TRBD1 or TRBD2 (5 bases each). The ends were cut back, 3 bases at V and 2 bases at J, with 10 bases in the middle. The CDR3 totals 14 residues. The chain's CDR3 is CASSFSGPQETQYF. The CDR3 region has the DNA TGTGCCAGCAGTTTCTCGGGGCCACAAGAGACCCAGTACTTC.

The rearrangement joins TRBV20-1 to TRBJ2-7, with D uncertain. Germline CDR1 reads DFQATT; CDR2 reads SNEGSKA (reference sequence). The CDR3 totals 11 residues. V shed 2 bases and J shed 6 bases, with 8 bases lying between them. CDR3 bases: TGCAGTGCTAGATCGAGAGGCGAGCAGTACTTC. This gives the protein CSARSRGEQYF.

This clonotype has at least ten counts. The V and J genes are TRBV5-1 and TRBJ1-2; D is uncertain. The CDR3 totals 13 residues. V lost 4 bases and J lost 5, with 12 bases in between. Per germline, CDR1 SGHRS and CDR2 YFSETQ. The CDR3 spells CASSLQASYGYTF. Written as DNA, the CDR3 is TGCGCCAGCAGCCTCCAAGCGTCTTATGGCTACACCTTC.

Only a few counts were recorded for this clonotype. The chain uses TRBV6-5 and TRBJ2-1; 8 bases fit TRBD2. Germline V lookup: CDR1 MNHEY, CDR2 SVGAGI. V was clipped by 6 bases and J by 8 bases; unmatched bases: 3. CDR3 length: 12 amino acids. Written as DNA, the CDR3 is TGTGCCAGCAGCGCGGGGGGTGATGAGCAGTTCTTC. The encoded protein is CASSAGGDEQFF.

This clonotype was found a few times. This chain joins TRBV4-1 and TRBJ1-3; 8 nucleotides match TRBD1. J lost 4 bases, V lost 4 bases, and 6 bases had no gene match. This CDR3 has 15 amino acids. Germline loops: CDR1 MGHRA, CDR2 YSYEKL. In DNA, the CDR3 is TGCGCCAGCAGCCGCGGGACAGGTCCGGGAAACACCATATATTTT. This sequence encodes CASSRGTGPGNTIYF.

This clonotype was seen only a few times. This chain joins TRBV3-1 and TRBJ2-3, with 11 bases matching TRBD2. Trimming removed 4 bases from V and 7 bases from J; junction bases left unmatched: 4. CDR3 length: 14 residues. Germline values: CDR1 LGHDT, CDR2 YNNKEL (reference sequence). DNA for the CDR3: TGTGCCAGCAGCCCCACTAGCGGGGGCCATACGCAGTATTTT. It specifies CASSPTSGGHTQYF.

This clonotype was counted between two and nine times. This chain links TRBV3-1 with TRBJ1-6, with 7 bases fitting TRBD1. CDR3 size: 16 residues. Losses at the gene ends were 7 bases for V and 10 bases for J; bases not matched to a gene: 16. Germline CDR1 reads LGHDT; CDR2 reads YNNKEL (reference sequence). For the CDR3, the DNA is TGTGCCAGCAACAACCGAGGGGGCGGGATTGAATCACCCCTCCACTTT. It is translated as CASNNRGGGIESPLHF.

V usage is TRBV3-1 and J usage is TRBJ2-7; 8 bases line up with TRBD1. After removal of 8 bases from V and 1 base from J, the junction contained 7 bases not matched to a gene. The V gene's germline CDR1 is LGHDT and CDR2 YNNKEL (reference sequence). The CDR3 spans 14 residues. The CDR3, as DNA: TGTGCCAGCGCCGGGACAGGCTTATCCTACGAGCAGTACTTC. Amino acid sequence: CASAGTGLSYEQYF.

The rearrangement uses TRBV12-3 or TRBV12-4 and TRBJ1-1; the D is unclear. The CDR3 covers 12 residues. Trimming removed 3 bases from V and 6 bases from J, with 8 bases in between. The chain's CDR3 is CASSLLAAEAFF. Written as DNA, the CDR3 is TGTGCCAGCAGTTTGCTCGCGGCTGAAGCTTTCTTT.

This clonotype was seen ten or more times. The gene calls are TRBV29-1 and TRBJ2-5; perhaps D is TRBD1 or TRBD2 (5 bases each). The CDR3 totals 11 residues. Germline V gene sequence: CDR1 SQVTM, CDR2 ANQGSEA. Trimming left V 7 bases short and J 5 bases short, with 11 bases between. The CDR3 coding sequence is TGCAGCGGAGGAAGGGACGAGACCCAGTACTTC. Protein: CSGGRDETQYF.

This sequence joins TRBV3-1 and TRBJ2-2; unclear D gene. The germline gives CDR1 LGHDT, CDR2 YNNKEL (reference sequence). CDR3 length equals 15 residues. With 1 base removed from V and 2 bases from J, the gap between germline ends came to 8 bases. The CDR3: CASSQGTFNTGELFF. The CDR3 nucleotides read TGTGCCAGCAGCCAAGGGACGTTCAACACCGGGGAGCTGTTTTTT.

The table lists this clonotype with many counts. This chain joins TRBV9 and TRBJ2-4; the D gene is possibly TRBD2 (5 bases). CDR3 length: 15 residues. Germline V gives CDR1 SGDLS, CDR2 YYNGEE. Trimming removed 3 bases from V and 3 bases from J, with 13 bases in between. The CDR3 protein is CASSGTVGVKNIQYF. The CDR3 coding sequence is TGTGCCAGCAGCGGGACTGTTGGAGTCAAAAACATTCAGTACTTC.

The CDR3 here is CASSIGSRGYGYTF. The CDR3 DNA follows: TGTGCCAGTAGTATCGGCAGCCGGGGCTATGGCTACACCTTC. The V gene is TRBV19, the J gene TRBJ1-2; D not certain. Per the germline V gene, CDR1 is LNHDA and CDR2 is SQIVND (reference sequence). The CDR3 has 14 residues. The ends were cut back, 3 bases at V and 4 bases at J, with 12 bases in the middle.

This clonotype was counted a few times. The genes are TRBV7-9 and TRBJ2-7; maybe TRBD1 (6 bases). CDR3 length: 14 residues. The germline CDR1 and CDR2 sequences are SEHNR and FQNEAQ (reference sequence). Trimming left V 0 bases short and J 5 bases short, with 11 bases between. CDR3 nucleotide sequence: TGTGCCAGCAGCTTAGCTGGGGGCCGGAACGAGCAGTACTTC. Protein: CASSLAGGRNEQYF.

This sequence joins TRBV30 and TRBJ1-4, with TRBD1 matching over 7 bases. Germline V gene sequence: CDR1 GTSNPN, CDR2 SVGIG (reference sequence). The CDR3 totals 13 residues. The ends lost 2 bases at V and 6 bases at J; junction bases unmatched: 3. CDR3 residues: CAWSTGQDEKLFF. The CDR3 coding sequence is TGTGCCTGGAGTACCGGACAGGATGAAAAACTGTTTTTT.

In this sample, this clonotype turned up once. Since a much larger clone is just one base distant, this may be a read error. The V and J genes are TRBV30 and TRBJ2-3, with 7 nucleotides matching TRBD2. CDR3 size: 13 residues. Germline values: CDR1 GTSNPN, CDR2 SVGIG (reference sequence). The V segment lost 3 bases and the J segment 5 bases; nucleotides outside the gene matches: 5. DNA for the CDR3: TGTGCCTGGAGAACTAGCGTCATAGATACGCAGTATTTT. It is translated as CAWRTSVIDTQYF.

This chain links TRBV29-1 with TRBJ2-7, with D possibly matching TRBD2 (5 bases). V was pared by 3 bases and J by 5 bases, with 14 bases between. This CDR3 is built from 13 residues. CDR1 and CDR2 (germline): SQVTM, ANQGSEA. The CDR3 bases are TGCAGCGTTGACTCCGGGGAAGGCCACGAGCAGTACTTC. Encoded protein: CSVDSGEGHEQYF.